The 25 T cell receptor beta chains below come from one sample, sequenced in a study of T cells in Graves' hyperthyroidism and ophthalmopathy. TCR beta CDR3 region amplification was performed from RNA transcripts. Initially, a first-round RT-PCR of the TCR CDR3 employed the HTBI primer set. TCRdb called the multiplex PCR reads again in MiXCR, with one record for every CDR3 protein. Seen here are about 840,000 distinct CDR3 sequences, roughly 40% observed once, and the top ten hold 8.9%. What was sequenced was blood. The receptors were sampled from a young man with Graves' hyperthyroidism.

About this clonotype: The junction and the germline gene differ at one end; a read error may be behind it. The rearrangement links TRBV6-5 to TRBJ1-5, with D tentatively TRBD1 (6 bases). The CDR3 contains 15 residues. The germline CDR1 and CDR2 sequences are MNHEY and SVGAGI. The CDR3: CASSDSDRLDQPQHF. DNA of the CDR3: TGTGCCAGCAGTGACTCAGACAGGCTCGATCAGCCCCAGCATTTT.

In this sample, this clonotype turned up many times. J is TRBJ2-7 and V is TRBV10-3; no definite D call. The CDR3 runs to 15 residues. Looked up from germline, CDR1 is ENHRY and CDR2 is SYGVKD. Trimming pared 2 bases from V and 0 bases from J, leaving 11 bases between. CDR3 amino acids: CAISEEETVSYEQYF. In DNA form, the CDR3 reads TGTGCCATCAGTGAGGAAGAGACCGTCTCCTACGAGCAGTACTTC.

At least ten counts were recorded for this clonotype. This chain uses TRBV14 with TRBJ2-5; D tentatively fits TRBD1 or TRBD2 (5 bases each). The germline V gene has CDR1 SGHDN and CDR2 FVKESK. This CDR3 is built from 17 residues. Trimming took off 3 bases at V and 2 bases at J, with 19 bases between the two ends. For the CDR3, the DNA is TGTGCCAGCAGCCACCGCCCGAGGGGCGCTGAACAAGAGACCCAGTACTTC. Its protein product is CASSHRPRGAEQETQYF.

In its sample, this clonotype was seen many times. The chain uses TRBV7-3 and TRBJ1-5; no firm D call. V gave up 1 base and J gave up 6 bases, with 10 bases separating them. Germline CDR1 SGHTA, CDR2 FQGTGA. The CDR3 spans 14 residues. CDR3 in amino acids: CASSLNSYLQPQHF. The CDR3 region has the DNA TGTGCCAGCAGCTTAAACAGCTACCTTCAGCCCCAGCATTTT.

This clonotype was picked up many times. This rearrangement joins TRBV12-3 or TRBV12-4 to TRBJ1-1; D is unclear. The V end was cut by 6 bases, the J end by 2 bases, with 10 bases between. The CDR3 length is 13 residues. The CDR3 bases are TGTGCCAGCAGCCCGACACTAAACACTGAAGCTTTCTTT. This encodes CASSPTLNTEAFF.

V is TRBV7-9 and J is TRBJ2-5; 8 bases agree with TRBD1. V lost 5 bases to trimming and J lost 4 bases; unmatched junction nucleotides: 9. This CDR3 comprises 15 residues. CDR1 and CDR2 from the germline V gene are SEHNR and FQNEAQ (reference sequence). The CDR3 DNA reads TGTGCCAGCAGCCAAAAGGACAGGGACGGAGAGACCCAGTACTTC. It is translated as CASSQKDRDGETQYF.

The table lists this clonotype with many counts. V and J are TRBV10-3 and TRBJ2-7; D unclear. Trimming stripped 2 bases from V and 4 bases from J, with 9 bases between. The germline V gene has CDR1 ENHRY and CDR2 SYGVKD. This CDR3 has 13 amino acids. DNA of the CDR3: TGTGCCATCAGTGAGGCGGAATCTTACGAGCAGTACTTC. Encoded protein: CAISEAESYEQYF.

This clonotype has at least ten counts. The chain employs TRBV7-2 and TRBJ1-1; no reliable D call. Trimming pared 1 base from V and 6 bases from J, leaving 6 bases between. Germline assignment: CDR1 SGHTA and CDR2 FQGNSA. This CDR3 has 12 residues. This CDR3 is CASSLGGPEAFF. The DNA of the CDR3 is TGTGCCAGCAGCTTAGGTGGCCCTGAAGCTTTCTTT.

The chain couples TRBV20-1 to TRBJ2-1; 9 nucleotides match TRBD2. CDR1 is DFQATT, CDR2 SNEGSKA, per germline (reference sequence). The CDR3 has 12 amino acids. The ends lost 6 bases at V and 7 bases at J; junction bases unmatched: 4. For the CDR3, the DNA is TGCAGTGCAATTGGACTAGCGAATGAGCAGTTCTTC. Translating it yields CSAIGLANEQFF.

The chain combines TRBV25-1 with TRBJ1-2; D is unresolved. CDR1 MGHDK and CDR2 SYGVNS come from the germline V gene. The CDR3 is made up of 12 amino acids. V shed 11 bases and J shed 3 bases, with 13 bases lying between them. CDR3 sequence (DNA): TGTGCCCAGTCGGGGTTCGACTATGGCTACACCTTC. This encodes CAQSGFDYGYTF.

This clonotype has ten or more counts. V and J are TRBV12-3 or TRBV12-4 and TRBJ1-3; the D gene is possibly TRBD1 (5 bases). The V end lost 5 bases, the J end lost 0 bases, and 8 bases lay between the germline ends. The CDR3 is made up of 14 amino acids. The CDR3 nucleotides read TGTGCCAGCAGTGTGACAGCCTCTGGAAACACCATATATTTT. Its translation: CASSVTASGNTIYF.

This clonotype was observed a few times. This chain connects TRBV19 to TRBJ2-2; D unclear. There are 14 residues in the CDR3. V gave up 9 bases and J gave up 1 base, with 12 bases separating them. Germline CDR1 LNHDA, CDR2 SQIVND (reference sequence). CDR3 amino acids: CASKEHGNTGELFF. Written as DNA, the CDR3 is TGTGCCAGCAAAGAGCACGGGAACACCGGGGAGCTGTTTTTT.

V and J are TRBV5-1 and TRBJ2-1, with TRBD1 matching over 8 bases. Germline CDR1 reads SGHRS; CDR2 reads YFSETQ. V was pared by 4 bases and J by 3 bases, with 6 bases of the junction left unmatched. The CDR3 is 15 amino acids. Written as DNA, the CDR3 is TGCGCCAGCAGCCCAGGACAGGGTAACTACAATGAGCAGTTCTTC. Amino acids: CASSPGQGNYNEQFF.

This clonotype was detected ten times or more. This chain uses TRBV29-1 with TRBJ2-7, with D tentatively TRBD1 (6 bases). Trimming removed 6 bases at V and 3 bases at J, with 15 bases between. CDR1 SQVTM and CDR2 ANQGSEA come from the germline V gene. The length of the CDR3 is 13 residues. This chain's CDR3 is CSVAGQPLYEQYF. In DNA, the CDR3 is TGCAGCGTCGCCGGACAGCCTCTCTACGAGCAGTACTTC.

V is TRBV19 and J is TRBJ1-5; D not resolved. Deletions cut 8 bases from V and 3 bases from J, with 11 bases between. Per the germline V gene, CDR1 is LNHDA and CDR2 is SQIVND (reference sequence). This CDR3 has 13 amino acids. CDR3 residues: CASAPSINQPQHF. CDR3 DNA sequence: TGTGCCAGTGCGCCGTCTATCAATCAGCCCCAGCATTTT.

The V call is TRBV19, the J call TRBJ1-5; TRBD1 agrees at 9 bases. CDR1 and CDR2 (germline): LNHDA, SQIVND (reference sequence). The trim removed 9 bases at V and 7 bases at J, leaving 13 bases unmatched. This CDR3 has 15 amino acids. The CDR3 DNA reads TGTGCCAGCATCTGGACAGGGGTAGACGAACAGCCCCAGCATTTT. Translating it yields CASIWTGVDEQPQHF. Using reference TRBV19 and TRBJ1-5 for the parts outside the CDR3, the full variable domain is DGGITQSPKYLFRKEGQNVTLSCEQNLNHDAMYWYRQDPGQGLRLIYYSQIVNDFQKGDIAEGYSVSREKKESFPLTVTSAQKNPTAFYLCASIWTGVDEQPQHFGDGTRLSIL.

There are many counts of this clonotype. The gene calls are TRBV5-1 and TRBJ2-7; D is unresolved. The CDR3 length is 13 residues. Germline V gene lookup returns CDR1 SGHRS and CDR2 YFSETQ. Between the trimmed V and J ends, which lost 1 base and 3 bases, there was a span of 8 bases. CDR3 region: CASSLRRGYEQYF. CDR3 bases: TGCGCCAGCAGCTTGAGGCGAGGCTACGAGCAGTACTTC.

This clonotype was seen repeatedly, ten times or more. The gene calls are TRBV19 and TRBJ2-5, with 7 bases matching TRBD1. Germline V gene lookup returns CDR1 LNHDA and CDR2 SQIVND (reference sequence). The V segment lost 10 bases and the J segment 7 bases; nucleotides outside the gene matches: 6. The CDR3 loop spans 11 amino acids. DNA for the CDR3: TGTGCCACACAAGGGGGCCCGACCCAGTACTTC. Protein: CATQGGPTQYF.

This clonotype was detected many times. CDR3 residues: CASSIVEGQETQYF. The DNA for the CDR3 is TGTGCCAGTAGTATAGTCGAGGGGCAAGAGACCCAGTACTTC. This chain joins TRBV19 and TRBJ2-5; D may match TRBD1 or TRBD2 (5 bases each). V was trimmed by 1 base and J by 2 bases, leaving 8 bases between them. This CDR3 has 14 amino acids. In germline, CDR1 is LNHDA, CDR2 SQIVND (reference sequence). The variable domain in full, completed from reference TRBV19 and TRBJ2-5, reads DGGITQSPKYLFRKEGQNVTLSCEQNLNHDAMYWYRQDPGQGLRLIYYSQIVNDFQKGDIAEGYSVSREKKESFPLTVTSAQKNPTAFYLCASSIVEGQETQYFGPGTRLLVL.

This clonotype was counted only a few times. The genes are TRBV15 and TRBJ2-2; TRBD2 matches at 12 bases. CDR1 LNHNV and CDR2 YYDKDF come from the germline V gene (reference sequence). The CDR3 consists of 19 residues. The junction had 6 bases not matched to a gene; V was cut back by 1 base and J by 0 bases. The CDR3 protein is CATSRGLAGGFSNTGELFF. DNA for the CDR3: TGTGCCACCAGCAGAGGCCTAGCGGGGGGGTTCTCGAACACCGGGGAGCTGTTTTTT. Using reference TRBV15 and TRBJ2-2 for the parts outside the CDR3, the full variable domain is DAMVIQNPRYQVTQFGKPVTLSCSQTLNHNVMYWYQQKSSQAPKLLFHYYDKDFNNEADTPDNFQSRRPNTSFCFLDIRSPGLGDTAMYLCATSRGLAGGFSNTGELFFGEGSRLTVL.

The chain carries TRBV4-1 and TRBJ2-5, with D perhaps TRBD1 or TRBD2 (6 bases each). CDR1 and CDR2 from the germline V gene are MGHRA and YSYEKL. The CDR3 contains 15 residues. V dropped 5 bases and J dropped 5 bases, with 18 bases sitting between them. The CDR3 reads CASSSLGLGGETQYF. CDR3 sequence (DNA): TGCGCCAGCAGCTCTCTGGGCCTAGGGGGGGAGACCCAGTACTTC.

The gene calls are TRBV2 and TRBJ1-5, with 7 bases matching TRBD1. CDR1 is SNHLY, CDR2 FYNNEI, per germline. J lost 6 bases, V lost 6 bases, and 11 bases had no gene match. The CDR3 totals 15 residues. The CDR3 DNA is TGTGCCAGCAGCCGGGAGGGGGCATTGGGTCAGCCCCAGCATTTT. Translation: CASSREGALGQPQHF. The whole variable domain, filled in from reference TRBV2 and TRBJ1-5, reads EPEVTQTPSHQVTQMGQEVILRCVPISNHLYFYWYRQILGQKVEFLVSFYNNEISEKSEIFDDQFSVERPDGSNFTLKIRSTKLEDSAMYFCASSREGALGQPQHFGDGTRLSIL.

This clonotype was detected a few times. The chain couples TRBV2 to TRBJ2-2; the D is unclear. Trimming left V 6 bases short and J 1 base short, with 9 bases between. Germline CDR1 is SNHLY and CDR2 is FYNNEI. The CDR3 is made up of 14 amino acids. Written as DNA, the CDR3 is TGTGCCAGCAGGGTTTTCTTGAACACCGGGGAGCTGTTTTTT. Translating it yields CASRVFLNTGELFF.

This clonotype occurred once. This rearrangement joins TRBV9 to TRBJ2-2, with 12 nucleotides matching TRBD2. CDR3 length: 18 residues. The V segment lost 4 bases and the J segment 4 bases; nucleotides outside the gene matches: 11. CDR1 and CDR2 from the germline V gene are SGDLS and YYNGEE. This chain's CDR3 is CASSQRASGRAGTGELFF. DNA of the CDR3: TGTGCCAGCAGCCAGAGGGCTAGCGGGAGGGCTGGCACCGGGGAGCTGTTTTTT. The full variable domain, in which reference TRBV9 and TRBJ2-2 provide the parts outside the CDR3, is DSGVTQTPKHLITATGQRVTLRCSPRSGDLSVYWYQQSLDQGLQFLIQYYNGEERAKGNILERFSAQQFPDLHSELNLSSLELGDSALYFCASSQRASGRAGTGELFFGEGSRLTVL.

The rearrangement links TRBV5-1 to TRBJ2-2; D is ambiguous. The V gene's germline CDR1 is SGHRS and CDR2 YFSETQ. V shed 0 bases and J shed 1 base, with 7 bases lying between them. CDR3 length: 15 residues. The DNA of the CDR3 is TGCGCCAGCAGCTTGGATCGCGGGAACACCGGGGAGCTGTTTTTT. The encoded protein is CASSLDRGNTGELFF. Combining the CDR3 with reference TRBV5-1 and TRBJ2-2 gives the whole variable domain KAGVTQTPRYLIKTRGQQVTLSCSPISGHRSVSWYQQTPGQGLQFLFEYFSETQRNKGNFPGRFSGRQFSNSRSEMNVSTLELGDSALYLCASSLDRGNTGELFFGEGSRLTVL.